Listed here are 5 T cell receptor beta chains from one sample, sequenced in a study of CD8 T cells in ankylosing spondylitis. Study-level points and caveats: One TCR beta motif, made up of 7 or 8 highly homologous variants, appeared characteristic of ankylosing spondylitis blood.

Antigens for these TCRs are unknown. One entry per CDR3 protein, called by TCRdb with MiXCR from the 5' RACE reads. The sample includes about 540,000 distinct CDR3 sequences, more than 9.5% of them seen just once. Sequences were obtained from blood, either unsorted or a sorted T cell fraction (not recorded which). The receptors derive from a male donor with ankylosing spondylitis.

This chain connects TRBV6-2 or TRBV6-3 to TRBJ1-3, with D maybe TRBD1 (6 bases). This CDR3 comprises 20 residues. The V and J ends lost 6 bases and 0 bases respectively, with 27 bases between them. Germline V gene lookup returns CDR1 MNHEY and CDR2 SVGEGT. CDR3 sequence reads: CASSPRGDLQGTRSGNTIYF. The CDR3 DNA reads TGTGCCAGCAGCCCCCGAGGGGACCTGCAAGGGACACGCTCTGGAAACACCATATATTTT.

This clonotype has a handful of counts. The chain uses TRBV6-1 and TRBJ2-3; 8 bases are a match to TRBD1. CDR1 and CDR2 from the germline V gene are MNHNS and SASEGT. With 4 bases clipped from V and 0 bases from J, the junction kept 6 bases outside the gene matches. The CDR3 runs to 16 residues. DNA for the CDR3: TGTGCCAGCAGTGTTGGGACAGGACATAGCACAGATACGCAGTATTTT. Encoded protein: CASSVGTGHSTDTQYF.

This clonotype has just a few counts. CDR3 amino acids: CASAPFGDAYTEAFF. The CDR3 DNA is TGTGCCAGCGCTCCTTTTGGGGACGCTTACACTGAAGCTTTCTTT. The chain couples TRBV11-2 to TRBJ1-1, with D perhaps matching TRBD1 (5 bases). Looked up from germline, CDR1 is SGHAT and CDR2 is FQNNGV. The CDR3 is made up of 15 amino acids. V was shortened by 8 bases and J by 3 bases, with 19 bases between the two germline ends.

The chain links TRBV20-1 to TRBJ1-5; no clear D gene. Germline V gives CDR1 DFQATT, CDR2 SNEGSKA (reference sequence). The CDR3 has 13 amino acids. V was shortened by 6 bases and J by 7 bases, with 16 bases between the two germline ends. The CDR3 sequence: CSATHGVGQPQHF. The CDR3 region has the DNA TGCAGTGCCACGCACGGGGTGGGACAGCCCCAGCATTTT.

This clonotype was recorded a few times. CDR3 sequence: CASGRGVPGRNSPLHF. Written as DNA, the CDR3 is TGTGCCAGCGGGAGGGGGGTCCCGGGGAGGAATTCACCCCTCCACTTT. The chain recombines TRBV6-1 with TRBJ1-6, with a weak D call TRBD1 (6 bases). CDR1 MNHNS and CDR2 SASEGT come from the germline V gene. The V end lost 8 bases, the J end lost 7 bases, and 21 bases lay between the germline ends. This CDR3 contains 16 residues.